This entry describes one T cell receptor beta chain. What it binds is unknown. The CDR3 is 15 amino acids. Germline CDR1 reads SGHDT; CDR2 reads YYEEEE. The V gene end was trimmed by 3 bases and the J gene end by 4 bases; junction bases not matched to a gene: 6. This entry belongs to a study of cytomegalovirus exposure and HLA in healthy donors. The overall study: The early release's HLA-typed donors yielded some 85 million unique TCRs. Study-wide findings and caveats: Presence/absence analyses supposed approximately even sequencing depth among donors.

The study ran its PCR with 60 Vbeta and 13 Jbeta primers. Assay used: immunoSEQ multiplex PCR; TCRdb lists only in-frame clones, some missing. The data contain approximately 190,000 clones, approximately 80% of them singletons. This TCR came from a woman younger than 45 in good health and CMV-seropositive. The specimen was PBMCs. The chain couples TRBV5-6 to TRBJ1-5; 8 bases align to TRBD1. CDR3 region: CASSSHGTGNQPQHF. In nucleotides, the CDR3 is TGTGCCAGCAGCTCCCACGGGACAGGAAATCAGCCCCAGCATTTT.